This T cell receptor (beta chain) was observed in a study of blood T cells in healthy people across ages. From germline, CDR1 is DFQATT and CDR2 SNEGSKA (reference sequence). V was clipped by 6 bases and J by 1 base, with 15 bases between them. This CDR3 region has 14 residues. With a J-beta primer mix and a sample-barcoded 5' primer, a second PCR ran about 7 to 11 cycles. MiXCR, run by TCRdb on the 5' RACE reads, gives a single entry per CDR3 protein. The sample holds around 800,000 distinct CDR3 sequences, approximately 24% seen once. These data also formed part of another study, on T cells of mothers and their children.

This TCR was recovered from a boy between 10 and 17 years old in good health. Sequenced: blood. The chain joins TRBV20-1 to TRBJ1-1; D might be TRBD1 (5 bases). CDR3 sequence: CSAKRGAANTEAFF. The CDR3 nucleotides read TGCAGTGCCAAGAGAGGGGCAGCGAACACTGAAGCTTTCTTT.